This entry lists 29 T cell receptor beta chains sequenced from one sample in a study of cytomegalovirus exposure and HLA in healthy donors. PCR amplification relied on 60 Vbeta primers (plus 13 Jbeta primers). Sequencing used immunoSEQ multiplex PCR; TCRdb keeps in-frame clones, though not all of them. In the table there are around 130,000 clones, about 82% of which are singletons. Sequencing was performed on PBMCs. These receptors were collected from a boy between 5 and 17 years old in good health and CMV-seronegative.

V usage is TRBV30 and J usage is TRBJ2-7, with 10 bases matching TRBD2. The V segment lost 7 bases and the J segment 2 bases; nucleotides outside the gene matches: 2. The CDR3 runs 12 residues. Germline values: CDR1 GTSNPN, CDR2 SVGIG (reference sequence). CDR3 amino acids: CASAGGPYEQYF. The CDR3 coding sequence is TGTGCCTCAGCGGGAGGGCCCTACGAGCAGTACTTC.

The rearrangement joins TRBV5-1 to TRBJ2-5, with 14 bases aligning to TRBD2. Trimming removed 3 bases from V and 5 bases from J; junction bases left unmatched: 6. Germline loops: CDR1 SGHRS, CDR2 YFSETQ. The CDR3 spans 16 residues. CDR3 DNA: TGCGCCAGCAGCTCGGGGGGACTAGCGGGAGTGGAGACCCAGTACTTC. Its protein is CASSSGGLAGVETQYF.

The gene calls are TRBV5-1 and TRBJ2-5; TRBD1 aligns across 8 bases. The CDR3 runs to 15 residues. Germline V gene data show CDR1 as SGHRS and CDR2 as YFSETQ. J gave up 2 bases and V 3 bases, and 6 bases lay outside the gene matches. CDR3 loop: CASSSDRAPQETQYF. CDR3 coding DNA: TGCGCCAGCAGCTCGGACAGGGCCCCACAAGAGACCCAGTACTTC.

The chain carries TRBV30 and TRBJ2-1; D may be TRBD2 (6 bases). The CDR3 has 13 residues. From germline, CDR1 is GTSNPN and CDR2 SVGIG (reference sequence). With 4 bases removed from V and 4 bases from J, the gap between germline ends came to 11 bases. The DNA of the CDR3 is TGTGCCTGGAAAGGCGGGGCATACAATGAGCAGTTCTTC. Amino acid sequence: CAWKGGAYNEQFF.

The chain carries TRBV4-3 and TRBJ2-3; TRBD2 matches 9 bases. This CDR3 spans 16 amino acids. Per germline, CDR1 LGHNA and CDR2 YSLEER. J was trimmed by 3 bases and V by 0 bases; bases with no gene match: 4. The CDR3 sequence is CASSQDRGRATDTQYF. CDR3 sequence (DNA): TGCGCCAGCAGCCAAGATCGCGGGAGGGCTACAGATACGCAGTATTTT.

The chain recombines TRBV28 with TRBJ2-7; no clear D. V was cut by 6 bases and J by 3 bases, with 12 bases left in between. From germline, CDR1 is MDHEN and CDR2 SYDVKM. The CDR3 spans 13 residues. CDR3 nucleotides: TGTGCCAGCAGCCCTGGGCACGACTACGAGCAGTACTTC. This codes for CASSPGHDYEQYF.

The V call is TRBV6-1, the J call TRBJ2-7, with D uncertain. Deletions cut 5 bases from V and 2 bases from J, with 7 bases between. CDR3 length: 12 amino acids. The germline CDR1 and CDR2 sequences are MNHNS and SASEGT. CDR3 nucleotide sequence: TGTGCCAGCAGTCCACGAGCCTACGAGCAGTACTTC. Amino acids: CASSPRAYEQYF.

The chain recombines TRBV6-1 with TRBJ2-3; D might be TRBD2 (7 bases). Germline lookup yields CDR1 MNHNS and CDR2 SASEGT. The length of the CDR3 is 16 residues. V shed 2 bases and J shed 2 bases, with 14 bases lying between them. CDR3 DNA: TGTGCCAGCAGTGAACCCGGGGGGCCCCACACAGATACGCAGTATTTT. Its translation: CASSEPGGPHTDTQYF.

Written as DNA, the CDR3 is TGTGCCAGTAAGGCAGGGGGATTTGATACGCAGTATTTT. Translated: CASKAGGFDTQYF. This chain joins TRBV19 and TRBJ2-3; 7 bases fit TRBD1. Germline V CDR1 and CDR2: LNHDA, SQIVND (reference sequence). V dropped 7 bases and J dropped 6; count of bases not matched to a gene: 7. The CDR3 runs 13 residues.

This clone was counted once. The genes are TRBV27 and TRBJ2-1; 9 bases align to TRBD2. CDR1 is MNHEY, CDR2 SMNVEV, per germline (reference sequence). V lost 5 bases and J lost 5; bases outside the gene matches: 10. The CDR3 extends over 16 amino acids. As DNA, the CDR3 is TGTGCCAGCAGTCCACACCTAGCGGGATCGGACAATGAGCAGTTCTTC. Translated: CASSPHLAGSDNEQFF.

The V and J genes are TRBV30 and TRBJ1-2, with a weak D call TRBD1 (5 bases). The V gene lost 2 bases and the J gene lost 4 bases, with 8 bases spanning the gap. Germline CDR1 is GTSNPN and CDR2 is SVGIG (reference sequence). CDR3 length equals 12 residues. The CDR3 spells CAWSTGTYGYTF. The CDR3 bases are TGTGCCTGGAGTACAGGAACCTATGGCTACACCTTC.

The genes are TRBV2 and TRBJ1-3, with 11 nucleotides matching TRBD1. Trimming took 4 bases from V and 0 from J; bases not matched to a gene: 8. The CDR3 has 18 residues. Germline assignment: CDR1 SNHLY and CDR2 FYNNEI. For the CDR3, the DNA is TGTGCCAGCAGTGGTTGGGTGGGACAGGGGGTCTCTGGAAACACCATATATTTT. Translating it yields CASSGWVGQGVSGNTIYF.

The V and J genes are TRBV7-2 and TRBJ2-2, with 13 bases lining up with TRBD2. V shed 1 base, J shed 6 bases, and the junction held 2 bases outside the gene matches. Germline-derived CDR1 and CDR2 are SGHTA and FQGNSA. This CDR3 spans 16 amino acids. CDR3 coding DNA: TGTGCCAGCAGCTTAGGACTAGCGGGAGGACCCGGGGAGCTGTTTTTT. Translation: CASSLGLAGGPGELFF.

The V and J genes are TRBV27 and TRBJ2-6; D unresolved. V lost 6 bases and J 3 bases, leaving 12 bases between the germline ends. The germline CDR1 and CDR2 sequences are MNHEY and SMNVEV (reference sequence). The CDR3 loop spans 15 amino acids. Written as DNA, the CDR3 is TGTGCCAGCAGGCCTACGAGGATTGGGGCCAACGTCCTGACTTTC. Amino acid sequence: CASRPTRIGANVLTF.

The chain carries TRBV29-1 and TRBJ1-5, with 9 bases identical to TRBD1. There are 13 residues in the CDR3. After removal of 6 bases from V and 2 bases from J, the junction contained 2 bases not matched to a gene. Germline-derived CDR1 and CDR2 are SQVTM and ANQGSEA. CDR3 residues: CSVWTGGNQPQHF. In nucleotides, the CDR3 is TGCAGCGTATGGACAGGGGGCAATCAGCCCCAGCATTTT.

This clone was observed once. This rearrangement joins TRBV27 to TRBJ2-5; TRBD1 is a possible D gene (6 bases). Germline CDR1 and CDR2: MNHEY and SMNVEV (reference sequence). This CDR3 has 14 residues. The V end was cut by 5 bases, the J end by 5 bases, with 15 bases between. CDR3 protein: CASSLQGRVETQYF. The CDR3 DNA is TGTGCCAGCAGTCTTCAGGGGCGCGTTGAGACCCAGTACTTC.

This clone was recorded a few times. J is TRBJ2-3 and V is TRBV11-3; TRBD2 might be the D (6 bases). V lost 1 base and J 8 bases, leaving 16 bases between the germline ends. CDR1 is SGHNT and CDR2 is YENEEA in the germline V gene. The CDR3 sequence is 15 residues long. The CDR3 spells CASSLGLLTGSTQYF. As DNA, the CDR3 is TGTGCCAGCAGCTTAGGTCTACTGACCGGGAGTACGCAGTATTTT.

The chain couples TRBV6-5 to TRBJ2-7; 10 nucleotides match TRBD2. V dropped 6 bases and J dropped 2; count of bases not matched to a gene: 7. The germline V gene has CDR1 MNHEY and CDR2 SVGAGI. CDR3 length equals 15 residues. CDR3: CASRPPGLAPYEQYF. CDR3 nucleotides: TGTGCCAGCAGACCGCCGGGACTAGCGCCCTACGAGCAGTACTTC.

This rearrangement joins TRBV20-1 to TRBJ2-7, with 7 bases matching TRBD2. The J segment lost 6 bases and the V segment lost 5 bases, leaving 4 bases of the junction unmatched. The germline V gene encodes CDR1 DFQATT and CDR2 SNEGSKA (reference sequence). This CDR3 has 11 residues. Written as DNA, the CDR3 is TGCAGTGCTGGGGGGGGTGGCGAGCAGTACTTC. Its protein is CSAGGGGEQYF.

The chain employs TRBV27 and TRBJ1-1; 8 nucleotides line up with TRBD1. The ends lost 3 bases at V and 6 bases at J; junction bases unmatched: 6. The CDR3 is made up of 14 amino acids. Germline loops: CDR1 MNHEY, CDR2 SMNVEV (reference sequence). The CDR3 is CASSFSGQGSEAFF. In nucleotides, the CDR3 is TGTGCCAGCAGTTTTTCCGGACAGGGTTCTGAAGCTTTCTTT.

The chain is built from TRBV7-9 and TRBJ1-3, with TRBD1 matching 11 bases. V shed 6 bases and J 3 bases; nucleotides not matched to a gene: 4. CDR1 and CDR2 from the germline V gene are SEHNR and FQNEAQ (reference sequence). The CDR3 loop spans 15 amino acids. CDR3 bases: TGTGCCAGCAGACGGACAGGGGGCGGTGGAAACACCATATATTTT. This gives the protein CASRRTGGGGNTIYF.

The rearrangement uses TRBV6-5 and TRBJ1-6, with D maybe TRBD1 (5 bases). CDR1 and CDR2 (germline): MNHEY, SVGAGI. V was clipped by 0 bases and J by 7 bases, with 10 bases between them. CDR3 size: 15 residues. The CDR3 nucleotides are TGTGCCAGCAGTTACTCCGCGGGGCACAATTCACCCCTCCACTTT. Amino acid sequence: CASSYSAGHNSPLHF.

This chain uses TRBV4-1 with TRBJ2-1, with 8 bases aligning to TRBD2. This CDR3 has 15 amino acids. The V gene's germline CDR1 is MGHRA and CDR2 YSYEKL. V lost 3 bases, J lost 5 bases, and 6 bases stayed unmatched. The CDR3 here is CASSHSGTSNNEQFF. CDR3 bases: TGCGCCAGCAGCCATTCCGGGACTAGTAACAATGAGCAGTTCTTC.

The chain couples TRBV5-4 to TRBJ2-5; TRBD2 aligns across 13 bases. With 3 bases clipped from V and 5 bases from J, the junction kept 13 bases outside the gene matches. Germline assignment: CDR1 SGHNT and CDR2 YYREEE (reference sequence). The CDR3 is made up of 18 amino acids. CDR3 sequence reads: CASSWGRTSGGEVETQYF. CDR3 coding DNA: TGTGCCAGCAGCTGGGGGAGGACTAGCGGGGGTGAGGTTGAGACCCAGTACTTC. Complete variable domain (other parts from reference TRBV5-4 and TRBJ2-5): ETGVTQSPTHLIKTRGQQVTLRCSSQSGHNTVSWYQQALGQGPQFIFQYYREEENGRGNFPPRFSGLQFPNYSSELNVNALELDDSALYLCASSWGRTSGGEVETQYFGPGTRLLVL.

This chain links TRBV15 with TRBJ2-7; D perhaps matches TRBD2 (6 bases). The CDR3 loop spans 13 amino acids. Trimming cost V 0 bases and J 9 bases, with 12 bases left between them. The germline CDR1 and CDR2 sequences are LNHNV and YYDKDF (reference sequence). In nucleotides, the CDR3 is TGTGCCACCAGCAGAGATGATATAGCGGCGCAGTACTTC. Translated: CATSRDDIAAQYF.

This clone has more than one count but fewer than ten. The chain carries TRBV30 and TRBJ2-1; 7 nucleotides line up with TRBD2. J gave up 6 bases and V 5 bases, and 7 bases lay outside the gene matches. Germline loops: CDR1 GTSNPN, CDR2 SVGIG (reference sequence). This CDR3 has 13 residues. The chain's CDR3 is CAWDPGTTNEQFF. CDR3 coding DNA: TGTGCCTGGGACCCCGGGACTACCAATGAGCAGTTCTTC.

The chain carries TRBV30 and TRBJ1-1, with unresolved D. Germline lookup yields CDR1 GTSNPN and CDR2 SVGIG (reference sequence). V lost 5 bases and J lost 0, with 10 bases in between. CDR3 length: 13 residues. The CDR3 bases are TGTGCCTGGCACACTGACATGAACACTGAAGCTTTCTTT. Translation: CAWHTDMNTEAFF.

V usage is TRBV4-1 and J usage is TRBJ2-1; D call uncertain. The germline V gene has CDR1 MGHRA and CDR2 YSYEKL. Trimming shortened V by 3 bases and J by 6 bases, and 9 bases separated the two germline ends. The CDR3 covers 13 residues. CDR3 amino acids: CASSHGSFNEQFF. CDR3 DNA: TGCGCCAGCAGCCACGGTAGTTTCAATGAGCAGTTCTTC.

The chain couples TRBV29-1 to TRBJ1-2, with unresolved D. The CDR3 spans 12 residues. V lost 1 base and J 8 bases, leaving 11 bases between the germline ends. The germline gives CDR1 SQVTM, CDR2 ANQGSEA. The CDR3 DNA reads TGCAGCGTTGAAGGATCCCAACAGGGCTACACCTTC. Residues: CSVEGSQQGYTF.